This T cell receptor beta chain was retrieved from a study of blood T cell repertoires in COVID-19. Overall study context: T cells, B-cell-depleted T cells, or PBMCs supplied cDNA or gDNA.

This clone was recorded a few times. Enrollees, about 18 to 100 years old, lived in about two dozen US areas. Donors in Cohort 3 who had recovered were those with two negative PCRs, healthcare professional clearance, or resolution of their symptoms. This CDR3 is 16 amino acids long. Germline values: CDR1 LGHNA, CDR2 YNFKEQ. Trimming removed 4 bases at V and 0 bases at J, with 12 bases between. TCRdb keeps only in-frame clones here, not all; method: immunoSEQ multiplex PCR. The data hold 200,000 to 250,000 clones, with 88% observed a single time. This sequence was found in a woman under 40 who had recovered from COVID-19. The rearrangement joins TRBV4-2 to TRBJ1-4; no clear D. The sequenced material came from PBMCs or T cells enriched from blood (not recorded which). The CDR3 is CASSPRADTTNEKLFF. DNA of the CDR3: TGTGCCAGCAGCCCCCGAGCGGATACAACTAATGAAAAACTGTTTTTT.